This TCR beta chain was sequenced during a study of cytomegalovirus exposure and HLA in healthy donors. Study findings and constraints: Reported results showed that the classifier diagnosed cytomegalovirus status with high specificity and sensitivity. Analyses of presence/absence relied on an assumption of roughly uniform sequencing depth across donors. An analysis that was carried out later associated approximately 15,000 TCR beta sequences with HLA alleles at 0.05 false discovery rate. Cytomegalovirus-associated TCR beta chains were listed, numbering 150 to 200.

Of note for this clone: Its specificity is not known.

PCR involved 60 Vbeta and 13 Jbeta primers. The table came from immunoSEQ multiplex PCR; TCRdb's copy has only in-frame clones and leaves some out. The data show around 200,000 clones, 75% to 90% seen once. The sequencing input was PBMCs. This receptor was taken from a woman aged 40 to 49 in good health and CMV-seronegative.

CDR3 protein: CAWIRQRAVSYGYTF. CDR3 nucleotide sequence: TGTGCCTGGATCCGGCAGAGGGCCGTAAGCTATGGCTACACCTTC. The rearrangement joins TRBV30 to TRBJ1-2; no clear D gene. Germline lookup yields CDR1 GTSNPN and CDR2 SVGIG (reference sequence). The CDR3 covers 15 residues. The V gene lost 4 bases and the J gene lost 4 bases, with 19 bases spanning the gap.